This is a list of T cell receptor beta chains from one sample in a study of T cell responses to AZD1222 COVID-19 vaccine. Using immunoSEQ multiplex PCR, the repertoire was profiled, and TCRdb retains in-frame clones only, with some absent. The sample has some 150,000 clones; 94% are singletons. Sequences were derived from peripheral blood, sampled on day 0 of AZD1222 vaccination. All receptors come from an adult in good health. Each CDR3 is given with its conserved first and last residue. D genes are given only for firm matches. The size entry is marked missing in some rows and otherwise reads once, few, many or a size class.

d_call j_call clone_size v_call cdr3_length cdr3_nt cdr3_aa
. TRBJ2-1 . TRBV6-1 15 TGTGCCAGCAGTGAAACCCCGGACAACTACAATGAGCAGTTCTTC CASSETPDNYNEQFF
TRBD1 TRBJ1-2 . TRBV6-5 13 TGTGCCAGCATACGACAGGGGGCGGATGGCTACACCTTC CASIRQGADGYTF
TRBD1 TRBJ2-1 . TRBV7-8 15 TGTGCCAGCAGCTTAGTATGGAGCCTAGGGGGCGAGCAGTTCTTC CASSLVWSLGGEQFF
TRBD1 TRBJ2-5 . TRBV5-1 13 TGCGCCAGCAGCCCCGGACAGGGCGAGACCCAGTACTTC CASSPGQGETQYF
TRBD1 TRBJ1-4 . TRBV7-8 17 TGTGCCAGCAGCCTATGGGACAGGGGGAAAATCAGGGAAAAACTGTTTTTT CASSLWDRGKIREKLFF
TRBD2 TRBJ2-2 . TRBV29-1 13 TGCAGCGTGGGACTAGCCAACACCGGGGAGCTGTTTTTT CSVGLANTGELFF
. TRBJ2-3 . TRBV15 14 TGTGCCACCAGCATAGGGCAGGGGAAAGATACGCAGTATTTT CATSIGQGKDTQYF
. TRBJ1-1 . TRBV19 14 TGTGCCAGTAGTTTCTCTGGAGGGAACACTGAAGCTTTCTTT CASSFSGGNTEAFF
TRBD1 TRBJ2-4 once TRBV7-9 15 TGTGCCAGCAGCTTAGCAGCAGGCCAGGGGGACATTCAGTACTTC CASSLAAGQGDIQYF
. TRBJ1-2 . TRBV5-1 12 TGCGCCAGCAGCGAAGATAACTATGGCTACACCTTC CASSEDNYGYTF
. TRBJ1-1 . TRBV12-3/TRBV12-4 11 TGTGCCAGCAGTCCCAGCCAAGAAGCTTTCTTT CASSPSQEAFF
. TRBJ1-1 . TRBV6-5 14 TGTGCCAGCGTCGGGGGTGTTGGGTCCACTGAAGCTTTCTTT CASVGGVGSTEAFF
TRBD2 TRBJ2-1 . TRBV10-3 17 TGTGCCATCAGTGACCGGGGTAGCGGGAGGGCGGGCAATGAGCAGTTCTTC CAISDRGSGRAGNEQFF
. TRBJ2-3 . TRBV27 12 TGTGCCAGCAGTTCCGTCACAGATACGCAGTATTTT CASSSVTDTQYF
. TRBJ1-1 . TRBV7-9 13 TGTGCCAGCAGCTTGACGGTGAACACTGAAGCTTTCTTT CASSLTVNTEAFF
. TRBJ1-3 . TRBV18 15 TGTGCCAGCTCACTTGACAGGCTCTCTGGAAACACCATATATTTT CASSLDRLSGNTIYF
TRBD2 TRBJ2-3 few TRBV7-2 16 TGTGCCAGCAGCCTGACCGCGACTAGCGGCACAGATACGCAGTATTTT CASSLTATSGTDTQYF
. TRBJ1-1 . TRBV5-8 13 TGTGCCGGGGCAGACCTCATGAACACTGAAGCTTTCTTT CAGADLMNTEAFF
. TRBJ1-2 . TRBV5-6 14 TGTGCCAGCAGCTTTAGGCAGGTCGGGTATGGCTACACCTTC CASSFRQVGYGYTF
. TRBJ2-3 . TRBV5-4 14 TGTGCCAGCAGCTTAGGGGCCTCCACAGATACGCAGTATTTT CASSLGASTDTQYF
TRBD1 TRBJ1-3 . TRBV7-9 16 TGTGCCAGCAGACACTCAGGGGGATCCTCTGGAAACACCATATATTTT CASRHSGGSSGNTIYF
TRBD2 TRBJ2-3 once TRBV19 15 TGTGCCAGTAGACTGACTAGCCTAAGCGCAGATACGCAGTATTTT CASRLTSLSADTQYF
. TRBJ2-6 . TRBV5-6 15 TGTGCCAGCAGCCAACCAGGGGTTGGGGCCAACGTCCTGACTTTC CASSQPGVGANVLTF
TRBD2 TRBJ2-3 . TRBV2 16 TGTGCCAGCAGTGGTATAGCGGGAGGAGGCACAGATACGCAGTATTTT CASSGIAGGGTDTQYF
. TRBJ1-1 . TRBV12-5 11 TGTGCTAGTATGGATTACACTGAAGCTTTCTTT CASMDYTEAFF
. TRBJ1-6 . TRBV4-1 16 TGCGCCAGCAGCCAAACCCCGTTTGTGCGGACCTCACCCCTCCACTTT CASSQTPFVRTSPLHF
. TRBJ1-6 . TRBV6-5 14 TGTGCCACCTTTAGTGGGGGGTCTAATTCACCCCTCCACTTT CATFSGGSNSPLHF
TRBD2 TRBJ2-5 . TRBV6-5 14 TGTGCCAGCATCCCCGGGGGAGGGCAAGAGACCCAGTACTTC CASIPGGGQETQYF
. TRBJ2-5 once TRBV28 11 TGTGCCAGCAGCACCGCCGAGACCCAGTACTTC CASSTAETQYF
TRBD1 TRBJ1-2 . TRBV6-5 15 TGTGCCAGCAGTTACTCAACAACAGGGGTACATGGCTACACCTTC CASSYSTTGVHGYTF
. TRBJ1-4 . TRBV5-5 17 TGTGCCAGCAGCTTGGCCTTATTCGGGGCGAGGAATGAAAAACTGTTTTTT CASSLALFGARNEKLFF
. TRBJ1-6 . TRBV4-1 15 TGCGCCAGCAGCCCCGGGACGTGGGGGAATTCACCCCTCCACTTT CASSPGTWGNSPLHF
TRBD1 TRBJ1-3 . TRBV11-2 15 TGTGCCAGCAGCCATGGGACAGGGCGAGGAAACACCATATATTTT CASSHGTGRGNTIYF
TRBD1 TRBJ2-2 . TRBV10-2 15 TGCGCCAGCAGTGACAGGGGGCGCTTGTCCGGGGAGCTGTTTTTT CASSDRGRLSGELFF
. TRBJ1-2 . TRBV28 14 TGTGCCAGCAGTTTCCAAACCACGAGGTATGGCTACACCTTC CASSFQTTRYGYTF
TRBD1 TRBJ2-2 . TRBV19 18 TGTGCCAGTAACAATCTTCCCCGGCGACAGGGGCGGACCGGGGAGCTGTTTTTT CASNNLPRRQGRTGELFF
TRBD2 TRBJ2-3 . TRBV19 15 TGTGCCTCCTCCCCGACTAGCGGGAGCTTAGATACGCAGTATTTT CASSPTSGSLDTQYF
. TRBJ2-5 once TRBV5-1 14 TGCGCCAGCAGCTTGTCGGGGATCCAAGAGACCCAGTACTTC CASSLSGIQETQYF
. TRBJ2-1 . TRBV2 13 TGTGCCAGCAGCGAGGGGACTGTCAATGAGCAGTTCTTC CASSEGTVNEQFF
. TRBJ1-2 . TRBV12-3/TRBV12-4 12 TGTGCCAGCAGTTTCTCTCGGTATGGCTACACCTTC CASSFSRYGYTF